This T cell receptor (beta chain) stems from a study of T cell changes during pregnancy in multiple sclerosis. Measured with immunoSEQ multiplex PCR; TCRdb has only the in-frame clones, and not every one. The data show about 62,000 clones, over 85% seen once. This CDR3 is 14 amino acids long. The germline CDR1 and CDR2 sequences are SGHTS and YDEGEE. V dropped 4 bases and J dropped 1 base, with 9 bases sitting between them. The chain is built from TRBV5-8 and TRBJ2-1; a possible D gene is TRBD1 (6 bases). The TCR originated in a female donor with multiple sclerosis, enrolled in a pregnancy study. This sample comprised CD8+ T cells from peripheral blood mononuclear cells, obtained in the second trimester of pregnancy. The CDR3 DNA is TGTGCCAGCAGCGGTCAGGGGTCCTACAATGAGCAGTTCTTC. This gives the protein CASSGQGSYNEQFF.